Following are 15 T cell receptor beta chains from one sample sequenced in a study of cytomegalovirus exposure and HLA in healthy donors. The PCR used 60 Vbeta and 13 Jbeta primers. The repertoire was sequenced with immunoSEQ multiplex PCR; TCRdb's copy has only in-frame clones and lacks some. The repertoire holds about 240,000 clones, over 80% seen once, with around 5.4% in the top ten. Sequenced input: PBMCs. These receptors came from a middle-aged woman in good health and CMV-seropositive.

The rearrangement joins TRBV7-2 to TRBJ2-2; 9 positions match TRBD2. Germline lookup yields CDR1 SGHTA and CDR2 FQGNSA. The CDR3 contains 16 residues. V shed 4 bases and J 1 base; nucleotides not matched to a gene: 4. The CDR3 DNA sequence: TGTGCCAGCAGCTCAGGACTAGCGTTGAACACCGGGGAGCTGTTTTTT. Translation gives CASSSGLALNTGELFF. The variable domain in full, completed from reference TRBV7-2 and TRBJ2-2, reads GAGVSQSPSNKVTEKGKDVELRCDPISGHTALYWYRQSLGQGLEFLIYFQGNSAPDKSGLPSDRFSAERTGGSVSTLTIQRTQQEDSAVYLCASSSGLALNTGELFFGEGSRLTVL.

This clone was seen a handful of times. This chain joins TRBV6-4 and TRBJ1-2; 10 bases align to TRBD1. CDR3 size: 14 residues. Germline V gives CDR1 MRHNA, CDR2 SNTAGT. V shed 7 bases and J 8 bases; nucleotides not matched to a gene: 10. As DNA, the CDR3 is TGTGCCAGCACTCCGGACAGGGGGTCGGGAGGCTACACCTTC. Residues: CASTPDRGSGGYTF.

CDR3 in amino acids: CASSLETSGGAETQYF. In nucleotides, the CDR3 is TGTGCCAGCAGCCTAGAGACTAGCGGGGGAGCAGAGACCCAGTACTTC. The V and J genes are TRBV4-2 and TRBJ2-5, with 12 bases that match TRBD2. With V trimmed by 4 bases and J by 4 bases, 7 bases remained unmatched. Germline-derived CDR1 and CDR2 are LGHNA and YNFKEQ. This CDR3 contains 16 residues.

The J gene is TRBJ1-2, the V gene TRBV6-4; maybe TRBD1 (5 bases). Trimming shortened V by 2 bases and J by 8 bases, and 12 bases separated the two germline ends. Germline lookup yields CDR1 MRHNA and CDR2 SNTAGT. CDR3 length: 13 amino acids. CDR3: CASSDGTVGGYTF. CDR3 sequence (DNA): TGTGCCAGCAGTGACGGGACTGTGGGGGGCTACACCTTC.

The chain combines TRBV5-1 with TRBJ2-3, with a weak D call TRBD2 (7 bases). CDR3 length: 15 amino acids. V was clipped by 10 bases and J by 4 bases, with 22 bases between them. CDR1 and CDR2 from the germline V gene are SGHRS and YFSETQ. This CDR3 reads CAGRQGGGPPDTQYF. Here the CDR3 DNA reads TGCGCCGGCCGTCAGGGAGGGGGGCCTCCAGATACGCAGTATTTT.

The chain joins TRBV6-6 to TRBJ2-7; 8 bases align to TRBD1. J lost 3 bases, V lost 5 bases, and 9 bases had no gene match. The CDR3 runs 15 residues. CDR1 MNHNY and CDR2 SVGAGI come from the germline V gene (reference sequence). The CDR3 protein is CASSLGQELLYEQYF. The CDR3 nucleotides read TGTGCCAGCAGTCTGGGACAGGAGCTTCTCTACGAGCAGTACTTC.

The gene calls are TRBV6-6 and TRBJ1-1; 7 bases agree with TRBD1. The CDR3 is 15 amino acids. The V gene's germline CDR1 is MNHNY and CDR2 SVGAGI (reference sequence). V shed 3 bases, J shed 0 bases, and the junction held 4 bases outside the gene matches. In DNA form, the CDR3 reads TGTGCCAGCAGTTATACCGGGACAGTGAACACTGAAGCTTTCTTT. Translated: CASSYTGTVNTEAFF.

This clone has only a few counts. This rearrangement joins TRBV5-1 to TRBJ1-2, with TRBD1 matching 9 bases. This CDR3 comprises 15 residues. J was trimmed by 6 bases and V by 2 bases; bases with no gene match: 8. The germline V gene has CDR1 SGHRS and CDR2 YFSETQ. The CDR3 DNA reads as TGCGCCAGCAGCTTACAGGGGGCTATAACCAATGGCTACACCTTC. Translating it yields CASSLQGAITNGYTF.

This chain's CDR3 is CASSQEASGIEQFF. The CDR3 DNA follows: TGCGCCAGCAGCCAAGAAGCTAGCGGGATTGAGCAGTTCTTC. The chain combines TRBV4-3 with TRBJ2-1; the match to TRBD2 covers 9 bases. Germline V lookup: CDR1 LGHNA, CDR2 YSLEER. The V and J ends lost 0 bases and 9 bases, in that order; junction bases with no gene match: 3. The CDR3 covers 14 residues.

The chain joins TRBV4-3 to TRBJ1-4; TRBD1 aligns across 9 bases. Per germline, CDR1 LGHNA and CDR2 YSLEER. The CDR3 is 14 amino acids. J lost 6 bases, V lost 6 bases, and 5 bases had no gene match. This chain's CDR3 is CASSVGTGYEKLFF. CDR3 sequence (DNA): TGCGCCAGCAGTGTCGGGACAGGGTATGAAAAACTGTTTTTT.

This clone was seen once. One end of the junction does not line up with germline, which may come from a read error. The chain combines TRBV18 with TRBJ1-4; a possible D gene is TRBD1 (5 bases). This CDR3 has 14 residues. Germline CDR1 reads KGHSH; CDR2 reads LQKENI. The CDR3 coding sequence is TGTGCCAGCTCACCGCAGGGTTTTAATGAAAGACTGTTTTTT. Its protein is CASSPQGFNERLFF.

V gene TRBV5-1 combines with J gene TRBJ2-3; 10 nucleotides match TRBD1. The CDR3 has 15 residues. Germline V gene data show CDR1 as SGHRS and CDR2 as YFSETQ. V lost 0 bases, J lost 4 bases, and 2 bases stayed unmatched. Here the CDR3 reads CASSLGGTGADTQYF. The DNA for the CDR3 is TGCGCCAGCAGCTTGGGAGGGACAGGGGCAGATACGCAGTATTTT.

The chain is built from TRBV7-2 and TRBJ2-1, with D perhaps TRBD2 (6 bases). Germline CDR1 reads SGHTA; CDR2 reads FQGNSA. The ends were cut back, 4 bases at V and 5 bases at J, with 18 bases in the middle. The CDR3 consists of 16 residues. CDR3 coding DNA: TGTGCCAGCAGCTCGACTAGTAACTTATTTAACAATGAGCAGTTCTTC. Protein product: CASSSTSNLFNNEQFF.

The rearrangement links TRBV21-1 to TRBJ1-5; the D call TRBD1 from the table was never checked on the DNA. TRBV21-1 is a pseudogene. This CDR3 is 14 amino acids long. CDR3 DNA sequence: TGTGCCAGCAGCAAAGCGGGGCAGGGTCAGCCCCAGCATTTT. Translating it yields CASSKAGQGQPQHF.

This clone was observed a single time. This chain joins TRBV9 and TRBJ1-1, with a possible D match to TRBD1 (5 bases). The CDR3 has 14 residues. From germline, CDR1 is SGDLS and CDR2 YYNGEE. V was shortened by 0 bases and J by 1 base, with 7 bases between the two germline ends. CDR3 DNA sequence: TGTGCCAGCAGCGTAGCTGGACAGAACACTGAAGCTTTCTTT. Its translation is CASSVAGQNTEAFF. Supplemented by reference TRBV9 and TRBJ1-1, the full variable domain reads DSGVTQTPKHLITATGQRVTLRCSPRSGDLSVYWYQQSLDQGLQFLIQYYNGEERAKGNILERFSAQQFPDLHSELNLSSLELGDSALYFCASSVAGQNTEAFFGQGTRLTVV.